This is a list of T cell receptor beta chains from one sample in a study of CD8 T cells in Susac syndrome. TCRdb re-called the immunoSEQ multiplex PCR reads with MiXCR, one entry per CDR3 protein. The sample comprises roughly 160,000 distinct CDR3 sequences, about 96% of which are singletons, and 0.095% to 0.15% rests with the top ten. Source material: CD4+ T cells from PBMCs. The receptors originated from a human donor with Susac syndrome. CDR3s include the opening cysteine and the closing phenylalanine or tryptophan. The order of the fields is D gene, V gene, J gene, clone size, CDR3 protein, CDR3 DNA. D genes are given only for firm matches. The size field is filled for only some rows; it gives once, few, many or a size class.

TRBD2	TRBV3-1	TRBJ2-1	-	CASSRGTSGGNEQFF	TGTGCCAGCAGCCGCGGGACTAGCGGTGGTAATGAGCAGTTCTTC
TRBD2	TRBV29-1	TRBJ2-5	-	CSVSRAGAQETQYF	TGCAGCGTCTCCCGAGCGGGAGCCCAAGAGACCCAGTACTTC
-	TRBV28	TRBJ2-1	-	CATQDKPPPFF	TGTGCCACCCAAGACAAGCCTCCTCCGTTCTTC
-	TRBV6-6	TRBJ2-2	-	CASRRTPDGELFF	TGTGCCAGCAGAAGGACACCCGACGGGGAGCTGTTTTTT
-	TRBV24-1	TRBJ2-1	-	CATSDLGGGPYNEQFF	TGTGCCACCAGTGATTTGGGCGGGGGCCCCTACAATGAGCAGTTCTTC
-	TRBV6-2/TRBV6-3	TRBJ2-1	-	CATHDNLGLPYNEQFF	TGTGCCACCCATGATAACCTGGGGCTTCCCTACAATGAGCAGTTCTTC
-	TRBV4-2	TRBJ2-3	-	CASSQAGPGDTQYF	TGTGCCAGCAGCCAAGCGGGTCCCGGGGATACGCAGTATTTT
-	TRBV7-8	TRBJ1-2	-	CASSPTGISRGYTF	TGTGCCAGCAGCCCTACCGGGATCAGTAGGGGCTACACCTTC
-	TRBV9	TRBJ2-1	-	CASSVHGGTGNEQFF	TGTGCCAGCAGCGTACATGGGGGCACGGGGAATGAGCAGTTCTTC
TRBD1	TRBV28	TRBJ1-6	once	CATRGAPPLHF	TGTGCCACCAGGGGGGCCCCACCCCTCCACTTT
-	TRBV28	TRBJ2-4	-	CASSLASGLGVPSNF	TGTGCCAGCAGCCTAGCCAGCGGGCTGGGCGTACCCTCCAACTTC
TRBD2	TRBV20-1	TRBJ2-1	-	CSAVSSGSFDNEQFF	TGCAGTGCGGTCTCTAGCGGGAGTTTCGACAATGAGCAGTTCTTC
-	TRBV7-9	TRBJ1-6	-	CASSSSNSPLHF	TGTGCCAGCAGCTCATCTAATTCACCCCTCCACTTT
-	TRBV12-3/TRBV12-4	TRBJ2-2	-	CASSLGLGGASTGELFF	TGTGCCAGCAGTTTGGGTCTCGGGGGCGCGAGCACCGGGGAGCTGTTTTTT
TRBD2	TRBV3-1	TRBJ2-1	-	CASSQDLGTSGYNEQFF	TGTGCCAGCAGCCAAGATCTAGGGACTAGCGGATACAATGAGCAGTTCTTC
-	TRBV29-1	TRBJ1-2	once	CSAGRGREGYTF	TGCAGCGCCGGGAGGGGCCGGGAAGGCTACACCTTC
-	TRBV12-3/TRBV12-4	TRBJ1-5	-	CASSLIMGQGYQPQHF	TGTGCCAGCAGTTTAATAATGGGGCAGGGATATCAGCCCCAGCATTTT
TRBD1	TRBV29-1	TRBJ1-1	-	CSVVIQGAKRAFF	TGCAGCGTTGTTATCCAGGGGGCAAAGAGAGCTTTCTTT
TRBD1	TRBV3-1	TRBJ1-2	-	CASSPEDRGLRGYTF	TGTGCCAGCAGCCCGGAGGACAGGGGATTGCGTGGCTACACCTTC
-	TRBV3-1	TRBJ2-7	-	CASSHPDLTYEQYF	TGTGCCAGCAGCCACCCGGACCTTACCTACGAGCAGTACTTC
-	TRBV4-3	TRBJ2-2	-	CASSRGEVGGELFF	TGCGCCAGCAGCCGGGGGGAGGTGGGCGGGGAGCTGTTTTTT
-	TRBV7-2	TRBJ2-5	-	CASSLFAGEKETQYF	TGTGCCAGCAGCTTGTTCGCAGGAGAAAAAGAGACCCAGTACTTC
-	TRBV5-4	TRBJ2-1	-	CASSSPGRREEFF	TGTGCCAGCAGCTCCCCGGGGAGGAGGGAAGAGTTCTTC
-	TRBV6-4	TRBJ1-5	-	CASSGSNQPQHF	TGTGCCAGCTCAGGGAGCAATCAGCCCCAGCATTTT
-	TRBV24-1	TRBJ1-2	-	CATSDGTPRRPYGYTF	TGTGCCACCAGTGATGGGACTCCACGTCGCCCCTATGGCTACACCTTC
TRBD1	TRBV28	TRBJ1-2	-	CASSEWTGGLSGYTF	TGTGCCAGCAGCGAATGGACAGGGGGGCTGAGTGGCTACACCTTC
-	TRBV24-1	TRBJ2-5	-	CATSDPGLQETQYF	TGTGCCACCAGTGACCCTGGGTTACAAGAGACCCAGTACTTC
TRBD1	TRBV29-1	TRBJ2-6	-	CSVEGTGGSGANVLTF	TGCAGCGTTGAGGGGACAGGGGGCTCTGGGGCCAACGTCCTGACTTTC
-	TRBV24-1	TRBJ1-5	-	CATSDAGPTQPQHF	TGTGCCACCAGTGACGCCGGGCCCACCCAGCCCCAGCATTTT
-	TRBV7-9	TRBJ2-7	-	CASSLAGGFEQYF	TGTGCCAGCAGCTTAGCCGGCGGTTTCGAGCAGTACTTC
TRBD1	TRBV15	TRBJ2-3	-	CATSSRGTGLLDTQYF	TGTGCCACCAGCAGCCGTGGGACAGGGTTGTTAGATACGCAGTATTTT
-	TRBV12-3/TRBV12-4	TRBJ2-2	-	CASIQAPPENTGELFF	TGTGCCAGCATCCAAGCCCCCCCGGAGAACACCGGGGAGCTGTTTTTT
TRBD2	TRBV5-1	TRBJ2-7	-	CASSLSPSGSYEQYF	TGCGCCAGCAGCTTGTCACCTAGCGGCTCCTACGAGCAGTACTTC
TRBD1	TRBV24-1	TRBJ1-5	-	CATSRTGSSNQPQHF	TGTGCCACCAGTCGGACAGGCAGCAGCAATCAGCCCCAGCATTTT
-	TRBV25-1	TRBJ1-2	-	CASSDTLTGSYGYTF	TGTGCCAGCAGTGACACCCTTACAGGTTCCTATGGCTACACCTTC
TRBD2	TRBV5-1	TRBJ2-3	-	CASSLLEAGARVGTQYF	TGCGCCAGCAGCTTGCTTGAAGCGGGGGCCCGAGTTGGGACGCAGTATTTT
-	TRBV7-9	TRBJ2-1	-	CASGREFAEQFF	TGTGCCAGCGGACGGGAGTTCGCTGAGCAGTTCTTC
-	TRBV20-1	TRBJ2-7	-	CSARTSTYEQYF	TGCAGTGCCCGGACGTCTACCTACGAGCAGTACTTC
-	TRBV12-3/TRBV12-4	TRBJ1-2	-	CASSPEGAYGYTF	TGTGCCAGCAGCCCAGAGGGCGCCTATGGCTACACCTTC
TRBD1	TRBV3-1	TRBJ1-1	-	CASSPIRGKTEAFF	TGTGCCAGCAGCCCAATCAGGGGGAAAACTGAAGCTTTCTTT
-	TRBV9	TRBJ1-4	-	CASSATATNEKLFF	TGTGCCAGCAGCGCGACAGCAACTAATGAAAAACTGTTTTTT